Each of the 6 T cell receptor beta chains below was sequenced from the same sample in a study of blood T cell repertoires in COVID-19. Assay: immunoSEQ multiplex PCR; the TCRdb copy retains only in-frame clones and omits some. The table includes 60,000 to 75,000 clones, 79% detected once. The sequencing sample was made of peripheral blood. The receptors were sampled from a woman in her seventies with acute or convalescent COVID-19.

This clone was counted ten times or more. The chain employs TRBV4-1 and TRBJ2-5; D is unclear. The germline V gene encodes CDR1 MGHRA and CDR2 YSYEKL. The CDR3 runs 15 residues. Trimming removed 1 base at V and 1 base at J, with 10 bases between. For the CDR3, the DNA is TGCGCCAGCAGCCAAGTTCGAGACTCCCAAGAGACCCAGTACTTC. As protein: CASSQVRDSQETQYF.

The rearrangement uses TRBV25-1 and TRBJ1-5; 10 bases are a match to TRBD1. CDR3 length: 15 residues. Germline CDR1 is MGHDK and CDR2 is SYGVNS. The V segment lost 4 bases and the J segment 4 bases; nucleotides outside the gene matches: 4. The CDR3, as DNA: TGTGCCAGCAGTGCCCCGGGACAGGGGAATCAGCCCCAGCATTTT. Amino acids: CASSAPGQGNQPQHF. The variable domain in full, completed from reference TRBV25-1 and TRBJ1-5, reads EADIYQTPRYLVIGTGKKITLECSQTMGHDKMYWYQQDPGMELHLIHYSYGVNSTEKGDLSSESTVSRIRTEHFPLTLESARPSHTSQYLCASSAPGQGNQPQHFGDGTRLSIL.

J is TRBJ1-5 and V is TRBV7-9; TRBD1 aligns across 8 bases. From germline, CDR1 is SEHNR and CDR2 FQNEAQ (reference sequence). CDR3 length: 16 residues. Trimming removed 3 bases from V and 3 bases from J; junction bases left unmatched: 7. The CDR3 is CASSFLTGALNQPQHF. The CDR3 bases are TGTGCCAGCAGCTTTCTGACAGGGGCCCTCAATCAGCCCCAGCATTTT. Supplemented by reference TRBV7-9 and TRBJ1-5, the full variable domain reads DTGVSQNPRHKITKRGQNVTFRCDPISEHNRLYWYRQTLGQGPEFLTYFQNEAQLEKSRLLSDRFSAERPKGSFSTLEIQRTEQGDSAMYLCASSFLTGALNQPQHFGDGTRLSIL.

The CDR3 spells CASSGTGRTDTQYF. In DNA, the CDR3 is TGTGCCAGCAGCGGGACAGGCCGCACAGATACGCAGTATTTT. The chain is built from TRBV11-3 and TRBJ2-3; 8 nucleotides align to TRBD1. J lost 1 base, V lost 5 bases, and 2 bases had no gene match. CDR1 and CDR2 from the germline V gene are SGHNT and YENEEA. The CDR3 spans 14 residues. The whole variable domain, filled in from reference TRBV11-3 and TRBJ2-3, reads EAGVVQSPRYKIIEKKQPVAFWCNPISGHNTLYWYLQNLGQGPELLIRYENEEAVDDSQLPKDRFSAERLKGVDSTLKIQPAELGDSAVYLCASSGTGRTDTQYFGPGTRLTVL.

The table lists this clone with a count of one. CDR3 amino acids: CSVERQGANEQYF. The DNA of the CDR3 is TGCAGCGTTGAAAGACAGGGGGCAAACGAGCAGTACTTC. The chain uses TRBV29-1 and TRBJ2-7; 10 bases are a match to TRBD1. After removal of 2 bases from V and 5 bases from J, the junction contained 3 bases not matched to a gene. Per the germline V gene, CDR1 is SQVTM and CDR2 is ANQGSEA. The CDR3 is 13 amino acids.

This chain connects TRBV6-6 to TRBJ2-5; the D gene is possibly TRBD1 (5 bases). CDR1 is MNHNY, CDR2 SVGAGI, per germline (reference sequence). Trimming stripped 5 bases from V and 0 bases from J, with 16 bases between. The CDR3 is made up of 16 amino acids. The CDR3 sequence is CASSNQGETYQETQYF. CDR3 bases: TGTGCCAGCAGTAACCAAGGGGAAACGTACCAAGAGACCCAGTACTTC.